This entry lists 14 T cell receptor beta chains sequenced from one sample in a study of human T cells and chemical hapten exposure. Time point here: patch test 1, 2 weeks after DPC sensitization. Treatment here: therapeutic diphenylcyclopropenone sensitization with weekly scalp DPC. From the RACE reads, TCRdb called clonotypes with MiXCR, one entry per CDR3 protein. The sample includes 370,000 or so distinct CDR3 sequences, more than 4.5% of them seen just once. Sequences were derived from whole blood, sampled in connection with sensitization to the hapten diphenylcyclopropenone (DPC). Receptors were obtained from a woman in her forties or fifties with alopecia areata. Some clones in this sample may be carry-over from other donors' samples.

This clonotype was seen a handful of times. One end of the junction varies from germline; a read error may be responsible. The chain links TRBV2 to TRBJ2-4, with 7 bases aligning to TRBD1. Per the germline V gene, CDR1 is SNHLY and CDR2 is FYNNEI. CDR3 length equals 13 residues. The CDR3 region has the DNA TGTGCCAGCAATGAAGACAGGGCCCTGATTCAGTACTTC. It translates to CASNEDRALIQYF.

This clonotype was detected many times. The V gene is TRBV7-8, the J gene TRBJ1-3, with TRBD1 as a possible D gene (5 bases). V lost 2 bases to trimming and J lost 6 bases, with 11 bases between them. CDR3 length: 14 residues. Germline values: CDR1 SGHVS, CDR2 FQNEAQ. CDR3 nucleotide sequence: TGTGCCAGCAGCTTATCCGTCGGGGCAAACACCATATATTTT. Translated, it gives CASSLSVGANTIYF.

This clonotype was counted between two and nine times. V is TRBV18 and J is TRBJ1-6; no clear D. This CDR3 comprises 15 residues. Between the trimmed V and J ends, which lost 2 bases and 9 bases, there was a span of 14 bases. The germline CDR1 and CDR2 sequences are KGHSH and LQKENI. CDR3 DNA sequence: TGTGCCAGCTCACCAGCCGGGGTCGACGGTTCACCCCTCCACTTT. Translated: CASSPAGVDGSPLHF.

This clonotype was seen ten or more times. This rearrangement joins TRBV20-1 to TRBJ2-3, with 10 bases aligning to TRBD1. This CDR3 is built from 17 residues. Germline-derived CDR1 and CDR2 are DFQATT and SNEGSKA (reference sequence). V lost 0 bases, J lost 3 bases, and 9 bases stayed unmatched. The CDR3 DNA follows: TGCAGTGCTAGAGACCTAACGGGACAGGGGAGGACAGATACGCAGTATTTT. Its protein is CSARDLTGQGRTDTQYF.

The V gene is TRBV14, the J gene TRBJ1-1; D is uncertain. V shed 1 base and J shed 7 bases, with 7 bases lying between them. The CDR3 covers 12 residues. Per germline, CDR1 SGHDN and CDR2 FVKESK. CDR3 nucleotide sequence: TGTGCCAGCAGCCAAGGGCAGAATGAAGCTTTCTTT. This gives the protein CASSQGQNEAFF.

V usage is TRBV28 and J usage is TRBJ1-1; D is ambiguous. The V end lost 8 bases, the J end lost 3 bases, and 16 bases lay between the germline ends. The CDR3 totals 14 residues. Germline CDR1 reads MDHEN; CDR2 reads SYDVKM. The CDR3 spells CASQLPGGDTEAFF. For the CDR3, the DNA is TGTGCCAGCCAACTTCCAGGTGGCGACACTGAAGCTTTCTTT.

This clonotype has a count of ten or more. This chain joins TRBV7-2 and TRBJ2-3; 7 positions match TRBD1. Germline trimming cut 5 bases from V and 4 bases from J; bases unmatched to any gene: 9. This CDR3 is built from 15 residues. The germline gives CDR1 SGHTA, CDR2 FQGNSA. CDR3 nucleotides: TGTGCCAGCAGCACCCGACAGGGCCGAGCAGATACGCAGTATTTT. It yields the protein CASSTRQGRADTQYF.

In the case of this clonotype: This may be a read error, as it is one base from a much larger clone. The rearrangement joins TRBV6-2 or TRBV6-3 to TRBJ1-5; D uncertain. The CDR3 has 16 amino acids. V lost 6 bases and J lost 8, with 23 bases in between. Germline V gene data show CDR1 as MNHEY and CDR2 as SVGEGT. In DNA form, the CDR3 reads TGTGCCAGCAGCCCACGGGCCCCAGGTGCGAATAAGCCCCAGCATTTT. It is translated as CASSPRAPGANKPQHF.

On this clonotype: The junction differs from germline at one of its ends, possibly a read error. This chain connects TRBV7-2 to TRBJ1-1; unclear D gene. The CDR3 runs to 14 residues. Germline V CDR1 and CDR2: SGHTA, FQGNSA. CDR3 nucleotides: TGTGCCAGCAGCTCCGACAACGTTAACAGTGAAGCTTTCTTT. Translated: CASSSDNVNSEAFF.

This clonotype was observed at least ten times. V usage is TRBV28 and J usage is TRBJ1-4; tentative D call: TRBD1 (5 bases). V lost 6 bases and J 4 bases, leaving 12 bases between the germline ends. In germline, CDR1 is MDHEN, CDR2 SYDVKM. The CDR3 covers 14 residues. CDR3 sequence (DNA): TGTGCCAGCAGGCCTGGGGGGATTAATGAAAAACTGTTTTTT. Its translation: CASRPGGINEKLFF.

For this clonotype: A much bigger clone sits one base away, suggesting this may be a read error. J is TRBJ2-5 and V is TRBV9; perhaps TRBD1 as D (5 bases). This CDR3 contains 14 residues. V gave up 0 bases and J gave up 2 bases, with 8 bases separating them. The germline V gene has CDR1 SGDLS and CDR2 YYNGEE. The CDR3 is CASSVGAGQETQYF. The CDR3 nucleotides are TGTGCCAGCAGCGTAGGGGCAGGGCAAGAGACCCAGTACTTC.

The rearrangement uses TRBV20-1 and TRBJ1-3, with TRBD1 matching 9 bases. CDR3 length: 13 amino acids. The J segment lost 4 bases and the V segment lost 6 bases, leaving 4 bases of the junction unmatched. Germline V lookup: CDR1 DFQATT, CDR2 SNEGSKA (reference sequence). The CDR3 nucleotides read TGCAGTGCGCAGGACAGGGGAGGAAACACCATATATTTT. Encoded protein: CSAQDRGGNTIYF.

This clonotype was counted at least ten times. This sequence joins TRBV12-5 and TRBJ2-1; perhaps TRBD1 as D (5 bases). CDR1 and CDR2 from the germline V gene are LGHNT and FRNRAP. With 4 bases removed from V and 12 bases from J, the gap between germline ends came to 13 bases. This CDR3 is built from 12 residues. In DNA, the CDR3 is TGTGCTAGTGGTTCTTCAGGGAAGGGGCAGTTCTTC. Amino acids: CASGSSGKGQFF.

Only a few counts were recorded for this clonotype. V usage is TRBV6-1 and J usage is TRBJ1-1, with a weak D call TRBD1 (6 bases). Germline lookup yields CDR1 MNHNS and CDR2 SASEGT. The CDR3 covers 14 residues. Trimming shortened V by 5 bases and J by 8 bases, and 18 bases separated the two germline ends. Here the CDR3 reads CASSPLGQSGEAFF. CDR3 DNA sequence: TGTGCCAGCAGTCCCCTCGGACAGTCCGGGGAAGCTTTCTTT.